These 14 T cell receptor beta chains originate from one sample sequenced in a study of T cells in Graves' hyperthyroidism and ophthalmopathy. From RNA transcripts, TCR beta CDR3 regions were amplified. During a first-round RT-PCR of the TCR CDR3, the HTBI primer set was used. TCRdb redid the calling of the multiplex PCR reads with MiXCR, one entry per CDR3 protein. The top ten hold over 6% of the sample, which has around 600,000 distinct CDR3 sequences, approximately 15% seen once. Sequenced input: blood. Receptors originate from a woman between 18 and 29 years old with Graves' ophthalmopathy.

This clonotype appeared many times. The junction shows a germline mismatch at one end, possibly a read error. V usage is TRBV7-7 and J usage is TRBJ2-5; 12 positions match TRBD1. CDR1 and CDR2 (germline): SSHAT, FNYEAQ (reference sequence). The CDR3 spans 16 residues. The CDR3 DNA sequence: TGTGCTAGCAGCCCCGGGACAGGGGGCGGTGGAGAGACCCAGTACTTC. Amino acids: CASSPGTGGGGETQYF.

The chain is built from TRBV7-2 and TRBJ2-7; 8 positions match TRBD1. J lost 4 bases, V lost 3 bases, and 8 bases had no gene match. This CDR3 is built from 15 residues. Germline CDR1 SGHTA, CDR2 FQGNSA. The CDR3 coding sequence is TGTGCCAGCAGCTTCCCATGGCAGGGGGCTTACGAGCAGTACTTC. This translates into CASSFPWQGAYEQYF. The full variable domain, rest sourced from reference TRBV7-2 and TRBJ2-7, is GAGVSQSPSNKVTEKGKDVELRCDPISGHTALYWYRQSLGQGLEFLIYFQGNSAPDKSGLPSDRFSAERTGGSVSTLTIQRTQQEDSAVYLCASSFPWQGAYEQYFGPGTRLTVT.

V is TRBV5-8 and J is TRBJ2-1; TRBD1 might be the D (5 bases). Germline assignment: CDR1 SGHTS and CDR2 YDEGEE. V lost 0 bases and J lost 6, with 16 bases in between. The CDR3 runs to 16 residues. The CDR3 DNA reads TGTGCCAGCAGCTTGGTCATGGCAGGGATCGGCAATGAGCAGTTCTTC. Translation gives CASSLVMAGIGNEQFF. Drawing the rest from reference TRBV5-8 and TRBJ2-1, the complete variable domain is EAGVTQSPTHLIKTRGQQATLRCSPISGHTSVYWYQQALGLGLQFLLWYDEGEERNRGNFPPRFSGRQFPNYSSELNVNALELEDSALYLCASSLVMAGIGNEQFFGPGTRLTVL.

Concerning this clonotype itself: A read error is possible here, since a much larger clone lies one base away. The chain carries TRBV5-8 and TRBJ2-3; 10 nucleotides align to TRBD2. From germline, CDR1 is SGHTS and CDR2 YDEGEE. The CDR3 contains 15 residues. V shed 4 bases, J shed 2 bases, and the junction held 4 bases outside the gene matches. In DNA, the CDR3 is TGTGCCAGCAGCGCGGGACTAGCGAACACAGATACGCAGTATTTT. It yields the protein CASSAGLANTDTQYF.

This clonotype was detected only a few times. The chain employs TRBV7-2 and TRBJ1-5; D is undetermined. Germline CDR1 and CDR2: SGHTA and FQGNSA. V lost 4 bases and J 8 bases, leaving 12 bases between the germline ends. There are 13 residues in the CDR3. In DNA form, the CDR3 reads TGTGCCAGCAGCTACCTCCACATTGAGCCCCAGCATTTT. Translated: CASSYLHIEPQHF.

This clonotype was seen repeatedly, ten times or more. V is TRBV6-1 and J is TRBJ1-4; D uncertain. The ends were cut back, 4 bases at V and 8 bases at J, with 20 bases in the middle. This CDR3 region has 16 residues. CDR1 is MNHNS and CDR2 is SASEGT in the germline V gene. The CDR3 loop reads CASSANPGPRPEKLFF. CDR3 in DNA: TGTGCCAGCAGTGCAAATCCGGGCCCCCGGCCGGAAAAACTGTTTTTT.

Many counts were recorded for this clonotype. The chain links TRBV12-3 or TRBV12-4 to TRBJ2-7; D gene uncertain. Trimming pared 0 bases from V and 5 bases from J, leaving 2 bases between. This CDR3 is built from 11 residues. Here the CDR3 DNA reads TGTGCCAGCAGTTTAGCGCACGAGCAGTACTTC. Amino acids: CASSLAHEQYF.

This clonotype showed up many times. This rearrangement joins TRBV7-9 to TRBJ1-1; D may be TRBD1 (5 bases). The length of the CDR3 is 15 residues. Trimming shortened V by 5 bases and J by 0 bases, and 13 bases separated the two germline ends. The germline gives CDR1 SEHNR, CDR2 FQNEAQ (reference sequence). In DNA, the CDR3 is TGTGCCAGCAGCGCTTACACAGGTATGAACACTGAAGCTTTCTTT. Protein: CASSAYTGMNTEAFF.

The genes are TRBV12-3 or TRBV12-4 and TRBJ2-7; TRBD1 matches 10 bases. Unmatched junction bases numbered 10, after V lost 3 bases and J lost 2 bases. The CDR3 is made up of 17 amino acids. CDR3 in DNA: TGTGCCAGCAGTTTGGGACAGGGGAATGTAGGGCCCTACGAGCAGTACTTC. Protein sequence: CASSLGQGNVGPYEQYF.

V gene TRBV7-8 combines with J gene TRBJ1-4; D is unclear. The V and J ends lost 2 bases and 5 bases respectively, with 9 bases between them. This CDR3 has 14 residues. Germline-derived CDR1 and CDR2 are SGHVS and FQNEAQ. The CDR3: CASSLSRRNEKLFF. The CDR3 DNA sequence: TGTGCCAGCAGCTTAAGCAGGAGAAATGAAAAACTGTTTTTT.

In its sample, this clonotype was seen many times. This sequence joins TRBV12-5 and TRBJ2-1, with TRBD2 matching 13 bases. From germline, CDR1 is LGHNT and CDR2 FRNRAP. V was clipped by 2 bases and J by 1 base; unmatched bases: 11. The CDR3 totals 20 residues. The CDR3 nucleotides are TGTGCTAGTGGTTTGTCGAGACTAGCGGGAGGTAGGGGATCCTACAATGAGCAGTTCTTC. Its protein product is CASGLSRLAGGRGSYNEQFF.

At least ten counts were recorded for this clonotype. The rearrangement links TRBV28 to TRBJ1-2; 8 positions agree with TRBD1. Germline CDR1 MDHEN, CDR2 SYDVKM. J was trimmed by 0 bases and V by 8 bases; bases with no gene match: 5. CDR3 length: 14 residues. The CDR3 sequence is CASYRGDPNYGYTF. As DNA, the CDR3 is TGTGCCAGCTACAGGGGGGACCCTAACTATGGCTACACCTTC.

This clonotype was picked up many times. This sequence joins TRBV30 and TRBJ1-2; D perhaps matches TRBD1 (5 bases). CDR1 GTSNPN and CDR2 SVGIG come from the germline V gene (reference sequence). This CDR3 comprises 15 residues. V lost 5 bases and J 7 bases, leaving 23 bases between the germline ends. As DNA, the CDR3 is TGTGCCTGGGACGTACCGGGCCAGGGCGTATTTGGCTACACCTTC. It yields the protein CAWDVPGQGVFGYTF.

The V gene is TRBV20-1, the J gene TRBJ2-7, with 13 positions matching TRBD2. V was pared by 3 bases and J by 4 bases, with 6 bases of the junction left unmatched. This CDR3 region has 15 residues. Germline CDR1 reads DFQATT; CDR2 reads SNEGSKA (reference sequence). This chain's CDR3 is CSARGTSGMTYEQYF. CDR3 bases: TGCAGTGCTAGGGGGACTAGCGGGATGACTTACGAGCAGTACTTC.